The rows below give T cell receptor beta chains drawn from one sample of a study of human CD8 memory T cell subsets. TCRdb derives one entry per CDR3 protein from the 5' RACE reads, leaving out DNA. Here the sample table reports about 11,000 distinct CDR3 sequences. Sequencing input: CD8+ stem-like memory T cells (TSCM and TCM) sorted from PBMCs. Every receptor here comes from a human donor in good health. The CDR3 runs from the conserved cysteine through the conserved F or W. Each record gives: V gene, clone size, J gene, CDR3 protein. Clone size, where shown, is once, few, many, or a class for clones that have expanded.

TRBV6-5	NA	TRBJ1-6	CASSYVLSGGNSPLHF
TRBV28	NA	TRBJ2-1	CASSLGGGEQFF
TRBV10-3	medium-sized	TRBJ2-1	CAANSGRYEQFF
TRBV28	NA	TRBJ2-1	CASSPRKAGYNEQFF
TRBV4-1	NA	TRBJ1-1	CASSQDVRGTEAFF
TRBV29-1	NA	TRBJ1-3	CSVVGRPADTIYF
TRBV7-9	NA	TRBJ2-7	CASSLGSGSYEQYF
TRBV30	NA	TRBJ1-1	CAWSPTGNAEAFF
TRBV11-3	medium-sized	TRBJ2-5	CASSFGGTQYF
TRBV20-1	medium-sized	TRBJ2-1	CSARSPQSSYNEQFF
TRBV12-3/TRBV12-4	NA	TRBJ1-1	CASSLVSTEAFF
TRBV29-1	medium-sized	TRBJ2-7	CSVGPSSYEQYF
TRBV7-6	NA	TRBJ2-1	CASSLVGSNNEQFF
TRBV2	medium-sized	TRBJ2-3	CASSERQGADTQYF
TRBV14	NA	TRBJ2-1	CASSHLTSGGANEQFF